The 10 T cell receptor beta chains below come from one sample, sequenced in a study of T-cell reconstitution after alpha-beta-depleted transplantation in children. Molecular barcoding with unique molecular identifiers was used for the TCRbeta library. TCRdb itself ran the PCR reads through MiXCR, one entry per CDR3 protein. The top ten hold less than 3.5% of the sample, which has about 240,000 distinct CDR3 sequences, roughly a quarter seen once. Sequenced material: PBMCs, taken before TCRalphabeta/CD19-depleted stem cell transplant. These receptors were collected from a girl aged 2-9 years with Fanconi anemia, due to receive a stem cell transplant.

This clonotype was detected a few times. This chain links TRBV7-9 with TRBJ2-7; maybe TRBD1 (6 bases). This CDR3 is 16 amino acids long. Trimming removed 4 bases from V and 1 base from J, with 17 bases in between. Per germline, CDR1 SEHNR and CDR2 FQNEAQ (reference sequence). The CDR3 DNA is TGTGCCAGCAGCTCAATACAGGGATGGCAGTCCTACGAGCAGTACTTC. It yields the protein CASSSIQGWQSYEQYF. The full variable domain, its missing parts supplied by reference TRBV7-9 and TRBJ2-7, is DTGVSQNPRHKITKRGQNVTFRCDPISEHNRLYWYRQTLGQGPEFLTYFQNEAQLEKSRLLSDRFSAERPKGSFSTLEIQRTEQGDSAMYLCASSSIQGWQSYEQYFGPGTRLTVT.

This clonotype was seen once. The V call is TRBV20-1, the J call TRBJ2-3; 8 bases line up with TRBD2. V lost 6 bases and J lost 2; bases outside the gene matches: 7. CDR3 length: 14 residues. Germline V lookup: CDR1 DFQATT, CDR2 SNEGSKA (reference sequence). CDR3 DNA sequence: TGCAGTGCCCAGATGGGACTAGTCACAGATACGCAGTATTTT. It is translated as CSAQMGLVTDTQYF.

The table lists this clonotype with many counts. The rearrangement uses TRBV28 and TRBJ2-2, with TRBD2 matching 12 bases. The germline V gene encodes CDR1 MDHEN and CDR2 SYDVKM. Trimming cost V 11 bases and J 4 bases; bases outside gene matches: 8. This CDR3 has 15 residues. The CDR3 region is CAGASGGASTGELFF. Here the CDR3 DNA reads TGTGCCGGGGCTAGCGGGGGGGCTAGCACCGGGGAGCTGTTTTTT.

This clonotype was counted many times. The chain recombines TRBV27 with TRBJ2-5; D is possibly TRBD2 (6 bases). V lost 2 bases, J lost 7 bases, and 14 bases lay in between. This CDR3 has 14 residues. CDR1 is MNHEY and CDR2 is SMNVEV in the germline V gene (reference sequence). The CDR3 DNA reads TGTGCCAGCAGTTTAGGAGCGGGTTGGGGGACCCAGTACTTC. Amino acid sequence: CASSLGAGWGTQYF.

This clonotype has a count of ten or more. The gene calls are TRBV6-5 and TRBJ1-2; D unclear. Germline lookup yields CDR1 MNHEY and CDR2 SVGAGI. The CDR3 covers 13 residues. The V and J ends lost 6 bases and 1 base respectively, with 9 bases between them. CDR3 residues: CASRGLSNYGYTF. The CDR3 DNA reads TGTGCCAGCAGGGGCTTAAGTAACTATGGCTACACCTTC.

This clonotype appeared many times. V gene TRBV6-1 combines with J gene TRBJ1-4; 7 bases align to TRBD1. CDR3 length equals 14 residues. The germline gives CDR1 MNHNS, CDR2 SASEGT. The V and J ends lost 6 bases and 3 bases, in that order; junction bases with no gene match: 4. The CDR3 bases are TGTGCCAGCAGGGATGGGACAGCTAATGAAAAACTGTTTTTT. Amino acid sequence: CASRDGTANEKLFF.

This clonotype was counted between two and nine times. The rearrangement uses TRBV29-1 and TRBJ1-1; the match to TRBD1 covers 7 bases. With V trimmed by 6 bases and J by 0 bases, 1 base remained unmatched. The germline V gene encodes CDR1 SQVTM and CDR2 ANQGSEA. The CDR3 length is 12 residues. The CDR3 loop reads CSVQGMNTEAFF. The CDR3 bases are TGCAGCGTACAGGGGATGAACACTGAAGCTTTCTTT.

This sequence joins TRBV29-1 and TRBJ1-5; 7 bases are a match to TRBD1. Germline loops: CDR1 SQVTM, CDR2 ANQGSEA. The CDR3 is 13 amino acids. V shed 4 bases, J shed 6 bases, and the junction held 6 bases outside the gene matches. CDR3 loop: CSVARAGGQPQHF. The CDR3 DNA follows: TGCAGCGTTGCGCGGGCAGGGGGTCAGCCCCAGCATTTT.

This clonotype was picked up many times. The gene calls are TRBV12-3 or TRBV12-4 and TRBJ2-7, with D possibly matching TRBD1 (5 bases). The CDR3 sequence is 16 residues long. V lost 4 bases and J 7 bases, leaving 23 bases between the germline ends. The CDR3 DNA reads as TGTGCCAGCAGTTCCCCCCGAGACAGAAGTTTGAAAGAGCAGTACTTC. Translated, it gives CASSSPRDRSLKEQYF.

V is TRBV10-3 and J is TRBJ2-1; 7 bases line up with TRBD2. The length of the CDR3 is 12 residues. The germline V gene encodes CDR1 ENHRY and CDR2 SYGVKD. V shed 6 bases, J shed 6 bases, and the junction held 2 bases outside the gene matches. CDR3 sequence (DNA): TGTGCCATCAGGAGCGGGACCAATGAGCAGTTCTTC. It is translated as CAIRSGTNEQFF.